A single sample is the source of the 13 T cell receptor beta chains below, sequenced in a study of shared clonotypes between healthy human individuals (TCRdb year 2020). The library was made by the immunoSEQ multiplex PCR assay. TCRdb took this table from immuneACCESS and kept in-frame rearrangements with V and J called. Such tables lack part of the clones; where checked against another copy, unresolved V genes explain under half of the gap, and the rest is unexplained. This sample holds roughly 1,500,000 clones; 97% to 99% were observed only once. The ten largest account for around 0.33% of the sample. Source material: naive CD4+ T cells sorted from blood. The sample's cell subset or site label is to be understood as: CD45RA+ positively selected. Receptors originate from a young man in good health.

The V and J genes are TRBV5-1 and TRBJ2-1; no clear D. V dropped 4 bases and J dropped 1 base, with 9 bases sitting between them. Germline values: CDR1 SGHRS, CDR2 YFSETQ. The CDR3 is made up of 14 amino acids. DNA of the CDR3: TGCGCCAGCAGCAAGGATACGTCCTACAATGAGCAGTTCTTC. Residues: CASSKDTSYNEQFF.

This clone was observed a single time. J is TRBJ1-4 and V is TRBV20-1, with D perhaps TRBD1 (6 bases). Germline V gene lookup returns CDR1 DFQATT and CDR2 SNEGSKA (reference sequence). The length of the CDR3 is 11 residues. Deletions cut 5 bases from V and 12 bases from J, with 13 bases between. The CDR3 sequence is CSADGQNQLFF. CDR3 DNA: TGCAGTGCTGATGGACAGAACCAACTGTTTTTT.

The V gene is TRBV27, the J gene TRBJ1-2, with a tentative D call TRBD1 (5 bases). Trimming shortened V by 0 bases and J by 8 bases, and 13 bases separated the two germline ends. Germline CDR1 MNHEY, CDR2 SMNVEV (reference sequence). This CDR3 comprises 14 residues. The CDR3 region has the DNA TGTGCCAGCAGTTTATCGGCAGGGAGCGGAGGCTACACCTTC. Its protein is CASSLSAGSGGYTF.

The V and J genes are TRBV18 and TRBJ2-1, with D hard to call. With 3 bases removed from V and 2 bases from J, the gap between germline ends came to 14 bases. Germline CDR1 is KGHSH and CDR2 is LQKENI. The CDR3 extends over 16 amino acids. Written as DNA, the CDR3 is TGTGCCAGCTCACCCGACCCCGCGGTCGCCTACAATGAGCAGTTCTTC. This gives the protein CASSPDPAVAYNEQFF.

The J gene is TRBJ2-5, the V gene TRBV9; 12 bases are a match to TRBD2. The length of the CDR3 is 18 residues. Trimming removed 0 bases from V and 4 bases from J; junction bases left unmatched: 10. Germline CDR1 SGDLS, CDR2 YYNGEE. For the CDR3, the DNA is TGTGCCAGCAGCGTAGGACTAGCGGGAGCGGGAGCACCAGAGACCCAGTACTTC. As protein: CASSVGLAGAGAPETQYF.

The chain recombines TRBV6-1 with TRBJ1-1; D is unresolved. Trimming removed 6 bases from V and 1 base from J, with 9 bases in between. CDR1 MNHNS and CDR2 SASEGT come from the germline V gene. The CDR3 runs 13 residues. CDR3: CASRETANTEAFF. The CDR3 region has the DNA TGTGCCAGCAGGGAGACTGCGAACACTGAAGCTTTCTTT.

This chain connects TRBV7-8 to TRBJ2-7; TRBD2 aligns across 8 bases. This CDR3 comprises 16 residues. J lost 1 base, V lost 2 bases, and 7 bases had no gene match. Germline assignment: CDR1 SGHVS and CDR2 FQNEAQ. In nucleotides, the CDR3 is TGTGCCAGCAGCTTAAACAGCGGGGGACTTTCCTACGAGCAGTACTTC. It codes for CASSLNSGGLSYEQYF.

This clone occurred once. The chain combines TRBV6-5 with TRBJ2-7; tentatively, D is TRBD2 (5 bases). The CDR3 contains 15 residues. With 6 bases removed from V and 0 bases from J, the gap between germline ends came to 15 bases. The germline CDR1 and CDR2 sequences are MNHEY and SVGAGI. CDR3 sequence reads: CASSPRAVSSYEQYF. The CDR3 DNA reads TGTGCCAGCAGCCCGCGGGCGGTCAGCTCCTACGAGCAGTACTTC.

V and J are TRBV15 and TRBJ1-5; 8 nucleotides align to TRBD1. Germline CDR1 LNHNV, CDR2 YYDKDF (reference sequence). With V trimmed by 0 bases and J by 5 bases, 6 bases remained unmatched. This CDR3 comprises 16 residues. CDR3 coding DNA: TGTGCCACCAGCAGAGATAGACAGGGGTTGTATCAGCCCCAGCATTTT. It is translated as CATSRDRQGLYQPQHF.

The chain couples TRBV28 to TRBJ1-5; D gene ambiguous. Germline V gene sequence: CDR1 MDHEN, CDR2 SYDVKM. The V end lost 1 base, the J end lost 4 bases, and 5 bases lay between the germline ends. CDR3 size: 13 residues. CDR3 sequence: CASSLLYNQPQHF. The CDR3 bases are TGTGCCAGCAGTTTATTATATAATCAGCCCCAGCATTTT.

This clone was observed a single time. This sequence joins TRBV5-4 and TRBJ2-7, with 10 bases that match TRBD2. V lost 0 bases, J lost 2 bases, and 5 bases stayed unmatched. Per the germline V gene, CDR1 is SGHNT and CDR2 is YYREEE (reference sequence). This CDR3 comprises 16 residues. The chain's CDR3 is CASSLGLAGVTYEQYF. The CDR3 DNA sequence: TGTGCCAGCAGCTTGGGGCTAGCGGGAGTAACCTACGAGCAGTACTTC.

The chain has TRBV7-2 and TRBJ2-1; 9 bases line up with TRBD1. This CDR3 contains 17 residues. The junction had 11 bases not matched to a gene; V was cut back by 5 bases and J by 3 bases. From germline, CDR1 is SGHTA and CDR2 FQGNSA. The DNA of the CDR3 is TGTGCCAGCAGCCCCTTCGGGACAGGGACACTCTACAATGAGCAGTTCTTC. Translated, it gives CASSPFGTGTLYNEQFF.

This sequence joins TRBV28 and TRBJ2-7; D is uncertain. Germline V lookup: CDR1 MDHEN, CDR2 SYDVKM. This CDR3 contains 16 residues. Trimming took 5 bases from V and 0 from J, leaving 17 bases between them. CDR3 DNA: TGTGCCAGCAGTCGGGCAGATGCGACGGGCTCCTACGAGCAGTACTTC. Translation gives CASSRADATGSYEQYF.